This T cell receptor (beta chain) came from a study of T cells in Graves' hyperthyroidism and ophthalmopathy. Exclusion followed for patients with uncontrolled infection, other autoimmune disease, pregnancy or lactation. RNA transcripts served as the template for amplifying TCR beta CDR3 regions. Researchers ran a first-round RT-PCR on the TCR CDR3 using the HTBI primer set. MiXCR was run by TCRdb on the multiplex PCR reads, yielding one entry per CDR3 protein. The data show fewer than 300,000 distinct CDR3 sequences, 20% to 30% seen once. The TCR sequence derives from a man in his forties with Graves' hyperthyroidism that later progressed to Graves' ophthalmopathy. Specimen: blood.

This chain's CDR3 is CASSLSLGGTETQYF. For the CDR3, the DNA is TGTGCCAGCAGCCTTTCTCTAGGGGGGACGGAGACCCAGTACTTC. The V call is TRBV7-2, the J call TRBJ2-5, with D perhaps assigned TRBD1 or TRBD2 (6 bases each). CDR1 SGHTA and CDR2 FQGNSA come from the germline V gene. V lost 5 bases to trimming and J lost 5 bases, with 18 bases between them. The CDR3 covers 15 residues.